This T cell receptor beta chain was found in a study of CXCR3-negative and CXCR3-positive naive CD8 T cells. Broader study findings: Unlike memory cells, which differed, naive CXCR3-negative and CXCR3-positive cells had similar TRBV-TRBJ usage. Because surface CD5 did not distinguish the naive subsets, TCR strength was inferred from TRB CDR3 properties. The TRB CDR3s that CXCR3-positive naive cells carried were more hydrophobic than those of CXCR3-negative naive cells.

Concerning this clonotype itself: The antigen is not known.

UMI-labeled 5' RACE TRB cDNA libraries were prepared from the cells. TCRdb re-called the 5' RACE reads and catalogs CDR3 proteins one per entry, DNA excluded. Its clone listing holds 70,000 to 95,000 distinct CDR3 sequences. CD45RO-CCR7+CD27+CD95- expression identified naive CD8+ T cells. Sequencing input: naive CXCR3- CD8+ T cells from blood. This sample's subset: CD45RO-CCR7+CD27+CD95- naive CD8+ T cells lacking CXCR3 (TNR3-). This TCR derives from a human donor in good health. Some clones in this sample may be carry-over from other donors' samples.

The CDR3 here is CASSQDSAGGTEQFF. The J gene is TRBJ2-1, the V gene TRBV3-1; TCRdb outputs TRBD2, but without DNA this stays unchecked. Germline CDR1 is LGHDT and CDR2 is YNNKEL (reference sequence). The CDR3 extends over 15 amino acids.